This TCR beta chain appears in the sequencing data of a study of cytomegalovirus exposure and HLA in healthy donors. Study-wide points: DRB1 had the most TCR associations and HLA-C the fewest, a later analysis found, with rates varying by HLA locus.

Points on this clone: Its target is unknown.

The PCR was carried out with 60 Vbeta primers and 13 Jbeta primers. Sequencing used immunoSEQ multiplex PCR; TCRdb keeps in-frame clones, though not all of them. The table includes roughly 180,000 clones, less than 85% detected once. The V gene end was trimmed by 6 bases and the J gene end by 2 bases; junction bases not matched to a gene: 9. Germline lookup yields CDR1 SNHLY and CDR2 FYNNEI. The length of the CDR3 is 17 residues. The receptor was derived from a girl between 5 and 17 years old in good health and CMV-seropositive. Sequences were obtained from PBMCs. V gene TRBV2 combines with J gene TRBJ2-7, with TRBD2 matching 14 bases. The CDR3 region is CASRKGLAGEVTYEQYF. As DNA, the CDR3 is TGTGCCAGCAGAAAGGGACTAGCGGGGGAAGTTACCTACGAGCAGTACTTC.